The source of this T cell receptor (beta chain) is a study of T cell responses to AZD1222 COVID-19 vaccine. Deletions cut 4 bases from V and 9 bases from J, with 19 bases between. CDR1 is SGHTA and CDR2 is FQGNSA in the germline V gene. This CDR3 has 14 residues. Sequenced by immunoSEQ multiplex PCR; TCRdb stores in-frame clones only, minus some. The sample carries around 130,000 clones, about 94% recorded once. In this sample, this clone turned up once. Its antigen is currently unknown. Study-level points and caveats: Clonal diversity was possibly underestimated; the donors were predominantly white British and more often female. Of spike-specific TCRs, nearly half reportedly target regions left unmutated in variants.

This sample comprised peripheral blood, obtained on day 0 of AZD1222 vaccination. V usage is TRBV7-2 and J usage is TRBJ2-7, with D possibly being TRBD2 (6 bases). This sequence was found in an adult in good health. In nucleotides, the CDR3 is TGTGCCAGCAGCTATGGGAGACTAGATACGAGGCAGTACTTC. Protein: CASSYGRLDTRQYF.